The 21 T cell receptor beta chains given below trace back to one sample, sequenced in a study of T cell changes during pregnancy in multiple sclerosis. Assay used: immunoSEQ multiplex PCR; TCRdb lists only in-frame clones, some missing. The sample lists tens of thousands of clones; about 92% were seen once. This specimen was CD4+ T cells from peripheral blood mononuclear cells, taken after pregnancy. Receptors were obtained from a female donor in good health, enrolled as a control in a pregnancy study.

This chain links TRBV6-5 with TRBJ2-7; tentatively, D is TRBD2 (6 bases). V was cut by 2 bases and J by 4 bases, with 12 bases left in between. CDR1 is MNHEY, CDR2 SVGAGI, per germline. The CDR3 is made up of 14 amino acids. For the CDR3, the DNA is TGTGCCAGCAGTTACAGTTACCGGGAGTACGAGCAGTACTTC. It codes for CASSYSYREYEQYF.

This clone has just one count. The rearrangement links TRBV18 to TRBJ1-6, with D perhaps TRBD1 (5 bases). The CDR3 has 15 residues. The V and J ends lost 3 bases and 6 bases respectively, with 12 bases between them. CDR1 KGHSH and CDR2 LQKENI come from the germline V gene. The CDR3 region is CASSPGGTVNSPLHF. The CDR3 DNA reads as TGTGCCAGCTCACCGGGAGGGACCGTTAATTCACCCCTCCACTTT.

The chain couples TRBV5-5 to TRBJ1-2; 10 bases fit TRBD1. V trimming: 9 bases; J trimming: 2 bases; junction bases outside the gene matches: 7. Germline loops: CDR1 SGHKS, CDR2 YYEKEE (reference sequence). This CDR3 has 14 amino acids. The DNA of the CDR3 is TGTGCCACTGAACCGGGACAGGGGAACTATGGCTACACCTTC. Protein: CATEPGQGNYGYTF.

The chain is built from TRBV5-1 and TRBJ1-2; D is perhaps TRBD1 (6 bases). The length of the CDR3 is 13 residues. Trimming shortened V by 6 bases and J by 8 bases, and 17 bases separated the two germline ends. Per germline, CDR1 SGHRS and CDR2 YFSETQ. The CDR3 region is CASTKGGTQGYTF. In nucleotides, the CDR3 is TGCGCCAGCACCAAAGGGGGAACGCAAGGCTACACCTTC. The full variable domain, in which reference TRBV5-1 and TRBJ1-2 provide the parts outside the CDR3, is KAGVTQTPRYLIKTRGQQVTLSCSPISGHRSVSWYQQTPGQGLQFLFEYFSETQRNKGNFPGRFSGRQFSNSRSEMNVSTLELGDSALYLCASTKGGTQGYTFGSGTRLTVV.

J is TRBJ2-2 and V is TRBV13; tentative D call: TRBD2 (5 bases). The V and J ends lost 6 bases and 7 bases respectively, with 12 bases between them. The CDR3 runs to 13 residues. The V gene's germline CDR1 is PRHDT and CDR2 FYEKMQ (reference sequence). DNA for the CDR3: TGTGCCAGCAGATCCGGGGTTGGCGGGGAGCTGTTTTTT. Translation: CASRSGVGGELFF.

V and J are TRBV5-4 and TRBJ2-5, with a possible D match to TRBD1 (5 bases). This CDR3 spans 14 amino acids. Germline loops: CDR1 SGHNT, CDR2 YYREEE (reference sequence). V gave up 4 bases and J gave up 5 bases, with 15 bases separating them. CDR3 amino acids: CASSPVGVRETQYF. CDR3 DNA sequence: TGTGCCAGCAGCCCGGTAGGGGTACGGGAGACCCAGTACTTC.

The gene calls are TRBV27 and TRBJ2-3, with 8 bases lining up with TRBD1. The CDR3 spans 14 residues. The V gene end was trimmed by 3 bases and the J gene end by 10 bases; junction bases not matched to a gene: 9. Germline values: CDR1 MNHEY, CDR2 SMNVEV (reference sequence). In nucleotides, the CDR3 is TGTGCCAGCAGTTTCTTAGGGGGGACAGGAGCGCAGTATTTT. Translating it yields CASSFLGGTGAQYF.

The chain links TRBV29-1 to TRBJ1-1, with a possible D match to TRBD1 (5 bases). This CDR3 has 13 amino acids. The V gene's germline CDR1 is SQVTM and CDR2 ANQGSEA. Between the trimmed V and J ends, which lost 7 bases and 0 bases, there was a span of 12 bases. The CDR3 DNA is TGCAGCGGGGGCGTGGACATGAACACTGAAGCTTTCTTT. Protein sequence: CSGGVDMNTEAFF.

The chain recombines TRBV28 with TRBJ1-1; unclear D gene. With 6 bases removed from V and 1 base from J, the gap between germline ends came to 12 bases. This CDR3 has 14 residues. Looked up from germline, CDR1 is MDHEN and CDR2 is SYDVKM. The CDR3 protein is CASSLRGGNTEAFF. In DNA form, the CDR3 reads TGTGCCAGCAGCTTACGGGGAGGGAACACTGAAGCTTTCTTT.

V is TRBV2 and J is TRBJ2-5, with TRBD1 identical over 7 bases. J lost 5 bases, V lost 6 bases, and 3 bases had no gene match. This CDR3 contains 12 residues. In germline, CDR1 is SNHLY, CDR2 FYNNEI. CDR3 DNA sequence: TGTGCCAGCAGCGGCAGGGGGGAGACCCAGTACTTC. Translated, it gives CASSGRGETQYF.

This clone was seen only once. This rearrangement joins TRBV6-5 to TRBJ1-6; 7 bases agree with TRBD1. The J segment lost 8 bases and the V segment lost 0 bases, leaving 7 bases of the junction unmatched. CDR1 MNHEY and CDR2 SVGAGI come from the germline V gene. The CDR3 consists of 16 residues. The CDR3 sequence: CASSYSRQGPYSPLHF. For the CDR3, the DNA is TGTGCCAGCAGTTACTCGCGACAGGGCCCCTATTCACCCCTCCACTTT.

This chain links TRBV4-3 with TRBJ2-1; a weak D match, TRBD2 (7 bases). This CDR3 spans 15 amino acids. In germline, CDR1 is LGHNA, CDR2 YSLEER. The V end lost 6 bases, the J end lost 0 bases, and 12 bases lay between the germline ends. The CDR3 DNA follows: TGCGCCAGCAGTCCGGGGGGCCGCTCCTACAATGAGCAGTTCTTC. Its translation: CASSPGGRSYNEQFF.

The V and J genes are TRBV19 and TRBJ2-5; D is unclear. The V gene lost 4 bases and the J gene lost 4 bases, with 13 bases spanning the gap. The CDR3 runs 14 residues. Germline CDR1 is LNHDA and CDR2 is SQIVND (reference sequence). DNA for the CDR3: TGTGCCAGTAGTAGGTACAGTTTCGGAGAGACCCAGTACTTC. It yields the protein CASSRYSFGETQYF.

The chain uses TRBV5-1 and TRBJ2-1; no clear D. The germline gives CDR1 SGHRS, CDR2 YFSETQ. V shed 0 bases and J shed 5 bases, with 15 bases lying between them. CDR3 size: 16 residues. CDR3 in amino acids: CASSLVTARRHNEQFF. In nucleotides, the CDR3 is TGCGCCAGCAGCTTGGTCACAGCCCGACGACACAATGAGCAGTTCTTC.

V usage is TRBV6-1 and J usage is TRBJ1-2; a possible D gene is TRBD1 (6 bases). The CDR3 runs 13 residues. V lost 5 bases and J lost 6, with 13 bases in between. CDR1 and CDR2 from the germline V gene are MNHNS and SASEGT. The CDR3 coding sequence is TGTGCCAGCAGTCAAGGACAGTATGATGGCTACACCTTC. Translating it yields CASSQGQYDGYTF.

The DNA for the CDR3 is TGTGCCAGCAGCTTAGACAGGGCGGCGGATACGCAGTATTTT. It codes for CASSLDRAADTQYF. V is TRBV7-2 and J is TRBJ2-3; possibly TRBD1 for D (6 bases). This CDR3 region has 14 residues. Germline V gene lookup returns CDR1 SGHTA and CDR2 FQGNSA. The ends were cut back, 1 base at V and 6 bases at J, with 11 bases in the middle.

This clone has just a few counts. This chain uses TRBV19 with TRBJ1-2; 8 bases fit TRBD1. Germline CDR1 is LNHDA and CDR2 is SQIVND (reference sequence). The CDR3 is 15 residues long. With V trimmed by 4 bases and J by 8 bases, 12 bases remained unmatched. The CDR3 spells CASSTFPQGAQGYTF. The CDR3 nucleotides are TGTGCCAGTAGTACCTTCCCGCAGGGGGCGCAGGGCTACACCTTC. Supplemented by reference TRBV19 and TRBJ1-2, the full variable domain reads DGGITQSPKYLFRKEGQNVTLSCEQNLNHDAMYWYRQDPGQGLRLIYYSQIVNDFQKGDIAEGYSVSREKKESFPLTVTSAQKNPTAFYLCASSTFPQGAQGYTFGSGTRLTVV.

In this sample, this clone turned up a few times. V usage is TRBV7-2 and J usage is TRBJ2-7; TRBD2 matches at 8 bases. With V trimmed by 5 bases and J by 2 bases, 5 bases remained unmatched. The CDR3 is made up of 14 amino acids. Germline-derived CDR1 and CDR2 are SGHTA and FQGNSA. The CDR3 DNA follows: TGTGCCAGCAGCGCCGGGACTAGGACCTACGAGCAGTACTTC. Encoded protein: CASSAGTRTYEQYF.

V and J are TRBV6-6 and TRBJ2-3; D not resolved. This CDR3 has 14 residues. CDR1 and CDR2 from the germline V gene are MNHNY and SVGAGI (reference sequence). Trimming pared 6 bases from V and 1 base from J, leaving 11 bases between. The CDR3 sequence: CASRDKTGTDTQYF. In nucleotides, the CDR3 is TGTGCCAGCAGAGACAAAACAGGCACAGATACGCAGTATTTT.

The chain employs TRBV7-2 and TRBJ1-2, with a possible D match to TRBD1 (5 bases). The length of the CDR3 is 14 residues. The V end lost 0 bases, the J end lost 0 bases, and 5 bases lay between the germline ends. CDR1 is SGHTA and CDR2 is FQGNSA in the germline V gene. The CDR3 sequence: CASSLARANYGYTF. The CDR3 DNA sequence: TGTGCCAGCAGCTTAGCCAGGGCTAACTATGGCTACACCTTC.

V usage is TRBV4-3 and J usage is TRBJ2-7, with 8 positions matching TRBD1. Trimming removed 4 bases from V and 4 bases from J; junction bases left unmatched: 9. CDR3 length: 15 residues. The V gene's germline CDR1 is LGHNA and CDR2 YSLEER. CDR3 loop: CASSLQPGQDYEQYF. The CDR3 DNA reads TGCGCCAGCAGCCTCCAACCGGGACAGGATTACGAGCAGTACTTC.